This TCR beta chain was sequenced for a study of tumor-infiltrating lymphocytes in primary liver carcinoma. At the level of the study: Spanning 4.2 to 10 cm, the tumors were T1-T3 N0M0. Study findings and constraints: Blood's top-250-clone fraction was significantly lower than that of tumors (p = 0.039).

Germline DNA was also extracted, with blood RNA taken from unsorted whole blood. On this clonotype: Its antigen remains unknown.

The CDR3 totals 15 residues. Per the germline V gene, CDR1 is MDHEN and CDR2 is SYDVKM. Production of TCR beta cDNA used around 500 ng total RNA together with a constant-region primer. Construction of TCR beta libraries relied on three successive nested multiplex PCR rounds employing slightly modified ARM-PCR. Amplification in the first two PCR rounds was performed using TRBV1-TRBV30 forward primers and a C-beta reverse primer for 9 to 11 cycles each. TCRdb reanalysed the multiplex PCR reads using MiXCR and keeps one entry per CDR3 protein. Among 150,000 to 200,000 distinct CDR3 sequences listed, about 65% were seen once.

The sequence was collected from a woman aged 60-75 years with primary liver carcinoma and hepatitis B virus infection. What was sequenced was peripheral blood. V is TRBV28 and J is TRBJ2-2; TRBD1 aligns across 9 bases. CDR3 sequence: CVGGGTGSLLGELFF. The CDR3 nucleotides read TGTGTCGGAGGCGGGACAGGGAGTCTTCTTGGGGAGCTGTTTTTT. Filled out from reference TRBV28 and TRBJ2-2, the complete variable domain reads DVKVTQSSRYLVKRTGEKVFLECVQDMDHENMFWYRQDPGLGLRLIYFSYDVKMKEKGDIPEGYSVSREKKERFSLILESASTNQTSMYLCVGGGTGSLLGELFFGEGSRLTVL.